The entry below describes one T cell receptor beta chain. Its specificity is not known. The CDR3 contains 13 residues. V lost 7 bases and J 0 bases, leaving 9 bases between the germline ends. CDR1 is LNHDA, CDR2 SQIVND, per germline (reference sequence). This entry belongs to a study of regulatory and conventional T cells in RAG deficiency. The assay was immunoSEQ multiplex PCR, and TCRdb's table has in-frame clones only and misses some. The sample includes roughly 29,000 clones, roughly 95% of them seen just once. Blood CD4+ CD25-low CD127-high conventional T cells supplied the genomic DNA template. General study points: Treg unique TCR beta sequences were about 92-fold fewer in Omenn syndrome and CID/AS patients than controls.

These same data were also listed under a study on regulatory T cells. That study reports: The primer mix had 52 TRBV and 13 TRBJ primers.

Sequencing input: CD25- CD4+ T cells sorted from blood. This receptor was identified in a human donor in good health. The chain recombines TRBV19 with TRBJ1-1; weak D call: TRBD1 (5 bases). DNA for the CDR3: TGTGCCAGTAAGGGGATTTTGAACACTGAAGCTTTCTTT. This codes for CASKGILNTEAFF.